Below, one T cell receptor beta chain is given with its context. Its antigen is undetermined. These data are taken from a study of blood T cells in healthy people across ages. Study-wide points: Researchers said unsorted PBMCs prevented a conclusive naive versus antigen-experienced comparison. As age increased, TCR beta diversity per million T cells fell in a roughly linear fashion.

A second PCR of about 7 to 12 cycles used a sample-barcoded 5' primer and a J-beta primer mix. One entry per CDR3 protein, called by TCRdb with MiXCR from the 5' RACE reads. This sample has more than 650,000 distinct CDR3 sequences, with roughly 20% found just once. CDR3 length: 16 residues. CDR1 is SGHRS, CDR2 YFSETQ, per germline. V was pared by 0 bases and J by 2 bases, with 6 bases of the junction left unmatched. This sequence originates from a man in his 70s in good health. The V call is TRBV5-1, the J call TRBJ2-3; TRBD1 matches at 7 bases. Material: blood. The CDR3 sequence: CASSLGLGQYTDTQYF. Here the CDR3 DNA reads TGCGCCAGCAGCTTGGGCTTGGGACAGTACACAGATACGCAGTATTTT. Combining the CDR3 with reference TRBV5-1 and TRBJ2-3 gives the whole variable domain KAGVTQTPRYLIKTRGQQVTLSCSPISGHRSVSWYQQTPGQGLQFLFEYFSETQRNKGNFPGRFSGRQFSNSRSEMNVSTLELGDSALYLCASSLGLGQYTDTQYFGPGTRLTVL.